The source of this T cell receptor beta chain is a study of blood T cell repertoires in COVID-19. Study-wide background: What the recovered Cohort 3 donors had was two negative PCRs, clearance, or symptom resolution. Sample material is recorded as cDNA or gDNA derived from T cells, B-cell-depleted T cells, or PBMCs.

In the study's own analysis: Cell counts per sample came from amplifying reference gene primers. The table came from immunoSEQ multiplex PCR; TCRdb's copy has only in-frame clones and leaves some out. The V and J calls and clone size are taken from that table; D and trimming were inferred from the DNA. The table lists approximately 250,000 clones, around 89% of them singletons. Germline V gives CDR1 MGHRA, CDR2 YSYEKL. There are 16 residues in the CDR3. J gave up 2 bases and V 0 bases, and 4 bases lay outside the gene matches. The clonotype comes from a woman aged 55-69 years in a cohort exposed to, infected with or recovered from COVID-19 (not recorded which). The chain combines TRBV4-1 with TRBJ1-5; 7 nucleotides align to TRBD1. The sequencing input was PBMCs or T cells enriched from blood (not recorded which). The DNA for the CDR3 is TGCGCCAGCAGCCAAGAAGACAGGGTCGGCAATCAGCCCCAGCATTTT. As protein: CASSQEDRVGNQPQHF.